This TCR beta chain was identified in a study of T cells in Graves' hyperthyroidism and ophthalmopathy (dated 2019 in TCRdb). For the wider study: A discovery cohort of about a hundred patients, about 44 with Graves' ophthalmopathy and about 58 with stable Graves' hyperthyroidism, was used to find distinguishing TCR V-J signatures. Prospective prediction of ophthalmopathy was tested in an independent validation cohort consisting of 18 hyperthyroidism patients and around 17 patients who later progressed to ophthalmopathy. The roughly 90 discovery patients were divided at random into training and test sets in a 7:3 ratio. The study also compared thyroid tissue and blood T-cell repertoires from five or six Graves' hyperthyroidism patients. Following sampling, methimazole starting at 30 mg daily was given to hyperthyroidism patients, and high-dose intravenous methylprednisolone was given to ophthalmopathy patients. The paper reports TCR Vbeta CDR3 sequencing of some 140 peripheral blood samples: over 40 ophthalmopathy, under 80 hyperthyroidism and around 17 progressor patients. The paper's findings and limits, for the study overall: Most expanded thyroid clonotypes (frequency above 0.001) were also detected in blood, suggesting blood repertoires may reflect thyroid immune responses. During validation, the model predicted progression to ophthalmopathy a median of roughly six months ahead of onset, with almost 71% sensitivity and more than 72% specificity. Sample size was not statistically predetermined, and investigators were not blinded to group allocation. A 13 V-J signature model separated ophthalmopathy from stable hyperthyroidism, with 87.88% sensitivity and just under 84% specificity in cross-validation and 80%/75% in testing.

Stable Graves' hyperthyroidism was defined as no progression to ophthalmopathy during 18 months of follow-up. Hyperthyroidism patients were newly diagnosed, had a disease duration of under 2 months, and were aged 18 to 65 years. Exclusion was applied to patients with uncontrolled infections, other autoimmune diseases, pregnancy or lactation. Clinical symptoms, serum thyroxine and TRAb, thyroid ultrasound, and orbital computed tomography formed the basis for the diagnoses. Total RNA was extracted with Trizol reagent, and quality was checked on an Agilent 2100 Bioanalyzer. The TCR beta CDR3 regions were amplified from the RNA transcripts. For the first round of RT-PCR on the TCR CDR3, the HTBI primer set was used together with the Qiagen OneStep RT-PCR kit. The libraries were constructed in a second round of multiplex PCR and then size-selected and purified. Libraries were sequenced paired-end with 100 bp reads on an Illumina HiSeq2000. The study's own analysis went as follows. Raw data were processed with SOAPnuke, discarding reads with adapters, uncalled bases, mean Phred below 15, or no exact constant-primer or identifier match. High-quality paired reads were merged with COPE v1.2.5, and unique nucleotide sequences were defined as clonotypes. MiTCR v1.1 was used to align the clonotypes against IMGT TRBV, TRBD and TRBJ reference segments. The analysis included only V-J combinations with a frequency above 0.0001, which together covered 99.2% of the repertoires. The TCS score was defined as the ratio of F50 (clonal expansion) to E x V (chaos), calculated using BLOSUM62-based TCRdist between CDR3 peptides within each V-J. Welch's t-statistics and random forest reduced around 520 V-J features to about 12, which were used in a naive Bayes classifier (R e1071). The public reads were quality trimmed at Q25 with fastp and then assembled into clones with MiXCR by TCRdb, keeping productive beta chains. CDR3 protein duplicates are merged, each entry listing the most common genes and DNA. TCRdb, not the authors, supplied the V and J calls. The sample profile shows under 700,000 distinct CDR3 sequences; roughly 50% of them were found once. In total, the top ten clones hold 6.5% to 9% of the sample.

V is shortened by 8 bases, J by 8 bases, and the region joining them spans 15 bases. A total of 12 residues make up the CDR3, ends included. Only CDR3 DNA is held: 36 bases, read in frame from base 1. The germline V gene yields SNHLY for CDR1 and FYNNEI for CDR2. A note on this clonotype: No antigen is known for it. This is likely a read error, given that the CDR3 carries no conserved phenylalanine or tryptophan at its end.

The clonotype originates from a woman aged 18-29 years with Graves' hyperthyroidism. Donor details come from another sample of the same person, matched by shared clones. Rearrangement joined TRBV2 to TRBJ1-1, with no reliable assignment of the D segment. What was sequenced was peripheral blood or thyroid tissue (not recorded which). In nucleotides, the sequence is TGTGCCAGCGGTTCACAAGGGTCGGAAGCTTTCCTT. It translates as CASGSQGSEAFL.